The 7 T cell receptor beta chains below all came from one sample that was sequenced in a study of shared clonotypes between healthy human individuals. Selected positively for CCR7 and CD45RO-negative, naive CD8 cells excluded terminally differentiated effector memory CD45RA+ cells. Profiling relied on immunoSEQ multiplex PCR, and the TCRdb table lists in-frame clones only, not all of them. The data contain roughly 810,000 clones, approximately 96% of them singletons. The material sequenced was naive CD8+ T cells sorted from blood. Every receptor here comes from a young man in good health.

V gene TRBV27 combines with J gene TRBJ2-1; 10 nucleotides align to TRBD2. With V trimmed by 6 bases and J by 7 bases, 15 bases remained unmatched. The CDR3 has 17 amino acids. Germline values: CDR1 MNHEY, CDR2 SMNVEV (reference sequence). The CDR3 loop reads CASRPWRAGGPGNEQFF. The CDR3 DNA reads TGTGCCAGCAGGCCCTGGAGAGCGGGAGGGCCGGGAAATGAGCAGTTCTTC.

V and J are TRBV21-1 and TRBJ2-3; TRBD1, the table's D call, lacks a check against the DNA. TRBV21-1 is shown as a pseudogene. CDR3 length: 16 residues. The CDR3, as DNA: TGTGCCAGCAGCAAAGCGGGCCAGGGGGGCACAGATACGCAGTATTTT. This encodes CASSKAGQGGTDTQYF.

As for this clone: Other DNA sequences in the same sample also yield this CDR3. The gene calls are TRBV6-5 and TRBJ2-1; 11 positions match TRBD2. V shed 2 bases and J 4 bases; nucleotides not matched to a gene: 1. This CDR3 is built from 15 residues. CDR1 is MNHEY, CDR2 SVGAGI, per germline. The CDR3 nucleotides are TGTGCCAGCAGTTACGGGACTAGCGGTTACAATGAGCAGTTCTTC. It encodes CASSYGTSGYNEQFF.

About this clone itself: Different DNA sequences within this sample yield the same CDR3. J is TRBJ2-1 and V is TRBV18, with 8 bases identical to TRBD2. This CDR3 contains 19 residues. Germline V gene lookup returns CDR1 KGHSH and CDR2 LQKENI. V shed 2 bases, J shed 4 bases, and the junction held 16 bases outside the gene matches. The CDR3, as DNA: TGTGCCAGCTCACCATCCCCACTAGCGGAGATTCAGGGATACAATGAGCAGTTCTTC. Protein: CASSPSPLAEIQGYNEQFF.

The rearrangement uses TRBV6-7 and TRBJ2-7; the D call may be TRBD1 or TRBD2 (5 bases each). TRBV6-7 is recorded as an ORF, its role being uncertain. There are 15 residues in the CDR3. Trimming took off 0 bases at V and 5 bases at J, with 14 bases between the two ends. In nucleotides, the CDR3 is TGTGCCAGCAGTTACTCAAGCGGCAGGGACCACGAGCAGTACTTC. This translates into CASSYSSGRDHEQYF.

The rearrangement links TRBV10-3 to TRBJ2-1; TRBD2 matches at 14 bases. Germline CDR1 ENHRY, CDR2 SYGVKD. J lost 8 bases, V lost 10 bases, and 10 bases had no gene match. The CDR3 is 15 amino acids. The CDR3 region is CATAQGTSGGDEQFF. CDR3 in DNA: TGTGCCACCGCTCAGGGGACTAGCGGGGGAGATGAGCAGTTCTTC.

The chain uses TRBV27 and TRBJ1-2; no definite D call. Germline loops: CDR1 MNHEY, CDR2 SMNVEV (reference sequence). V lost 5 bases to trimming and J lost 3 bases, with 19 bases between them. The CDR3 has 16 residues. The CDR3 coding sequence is TGTGCCAGCAGTCCGGAAGTAAATTTCAATCACTATGGCTACACCTTC. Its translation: CASSPEVNFNHYGYTF.